This T cell receptor (beta chain) originates from a study of blood T cells in healthy people across ages. Every donor provided around 10 milliliters of peripheral blood. A minimum of 7 million PBMCs was isolated per sample. From germline, CDR1 is LGHNA and CDR2 YNFKEQ. CDR3 length: 14 amino acids. The V gene end was trimmed by 0 bases and the J gene end by 3 bases; junction bases not matched to a gene: 2. Primed by a sample-barcoded 5' primer and a J-beta primer mix, a second PCR proceeded for 7 to 11 cycles. TCRdb independently ran MiXCR on the 5' RACE reads; one entry per CDR3 protein. The sample gives 1.2 million to 1.5 million distinct CDR3 sequences, approximately 38% of which show up once; approximately 7.9% is in the top ten.

This clonotype was obtained from a woman between 18 and 29 years old in good health. The chain links TRBV4-2 to TRBJ2-7, with 7 bases aligning to TRBD1. The specimen sequenced was blood. The CDR3 nucleotides are TGTGCCAGCAGCCAAGAGCGGACAGGCTACGAGCAGTACTTC. As protein: CASSQERTGYEQYF.